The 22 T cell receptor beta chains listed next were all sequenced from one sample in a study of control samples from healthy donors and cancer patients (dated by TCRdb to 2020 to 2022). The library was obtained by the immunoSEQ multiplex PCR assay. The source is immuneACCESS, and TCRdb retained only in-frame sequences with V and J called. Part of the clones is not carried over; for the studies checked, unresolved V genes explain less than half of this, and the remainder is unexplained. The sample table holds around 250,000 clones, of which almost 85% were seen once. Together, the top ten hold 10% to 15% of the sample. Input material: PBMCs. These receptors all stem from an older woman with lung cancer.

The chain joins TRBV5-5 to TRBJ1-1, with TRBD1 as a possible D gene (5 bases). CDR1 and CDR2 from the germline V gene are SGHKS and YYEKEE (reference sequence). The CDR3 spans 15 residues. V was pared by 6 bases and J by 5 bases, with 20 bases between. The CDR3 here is CASTPGGQAGTEAFF. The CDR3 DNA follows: TGTGCCAGCACCCCCGGGGGTCAGGCGGGGACTGAAGCTTTCTTT.

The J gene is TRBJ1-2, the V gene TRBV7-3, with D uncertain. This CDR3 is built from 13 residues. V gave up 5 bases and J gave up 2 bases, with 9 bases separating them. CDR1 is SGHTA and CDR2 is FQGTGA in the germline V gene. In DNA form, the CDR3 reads TGTGCCAGCAGCCTCGACGGGAACTATGGCTACACCTTC. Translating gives CASSLDGNYGYTF.

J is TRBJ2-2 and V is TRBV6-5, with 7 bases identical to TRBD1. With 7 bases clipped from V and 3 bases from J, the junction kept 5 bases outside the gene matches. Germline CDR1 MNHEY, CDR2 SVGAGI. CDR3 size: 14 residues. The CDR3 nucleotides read TGTGCCAGCACCCGACAGGGCTACACCGGGGAGCTGTTTTTT. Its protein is CASTRQGYTGELFF.

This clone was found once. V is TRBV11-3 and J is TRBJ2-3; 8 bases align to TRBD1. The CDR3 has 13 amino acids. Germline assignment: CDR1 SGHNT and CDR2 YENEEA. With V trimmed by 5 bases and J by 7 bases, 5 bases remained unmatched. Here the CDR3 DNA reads TGTGCCAGCAGCATACAGGGGGGAAATACGCAGTATTTT. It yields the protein CASSIQGGNTQYF.

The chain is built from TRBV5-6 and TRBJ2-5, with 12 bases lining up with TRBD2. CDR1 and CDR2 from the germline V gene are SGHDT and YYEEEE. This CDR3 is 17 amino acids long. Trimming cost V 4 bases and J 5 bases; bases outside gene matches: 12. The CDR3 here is CASSPGLAGGPQETQYF. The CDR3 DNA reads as TGTGCCAGCAGCCCAGGGCTAGCGGGAGGGCCCCAGGAGACCCAGTACTTC.

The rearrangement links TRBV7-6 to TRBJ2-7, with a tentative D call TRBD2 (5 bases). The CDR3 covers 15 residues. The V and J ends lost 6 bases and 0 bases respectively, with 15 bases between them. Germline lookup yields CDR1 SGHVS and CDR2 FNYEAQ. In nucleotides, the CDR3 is TGTGCCAGCAGTGAAAGCGGTTTTAGCTCCTACGAGCAGTACTTC. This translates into CASSESGFSSYEQYF. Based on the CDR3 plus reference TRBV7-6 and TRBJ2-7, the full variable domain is GAGVSQSPRYKVTKRGQDVALRCDPISGHVSLYWYRQALGQGPEFLTYFNYEAQQDKSGLPNDRFSAERPEGSISTLTIQRTEQRDSAMYRCASSESGFSSYEQYFGPGTRLTVT.

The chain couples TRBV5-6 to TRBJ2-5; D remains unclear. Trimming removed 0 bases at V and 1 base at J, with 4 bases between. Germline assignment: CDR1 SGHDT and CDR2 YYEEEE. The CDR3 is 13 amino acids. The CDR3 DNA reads TGTGCCAGCAGCTTGGGGGTCCAAGAGACCCAGTACTTC. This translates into CASSLGVQETQYF. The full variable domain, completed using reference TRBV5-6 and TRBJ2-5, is DAGVTQSPTHLIKTRGQQVTLRCSPKSGHDTVSWYQQALGQGPQFIFQYYEEEERQRGNFPDRFSGHQFPNYSSELNVNALLLGDSALYLCASSLGVQETQYFGPGTRLLVL.

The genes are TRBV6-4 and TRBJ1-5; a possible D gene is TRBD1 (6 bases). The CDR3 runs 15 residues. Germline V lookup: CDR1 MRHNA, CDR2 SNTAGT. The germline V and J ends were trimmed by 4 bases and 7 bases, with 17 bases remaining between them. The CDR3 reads CASSVNTGLGQPQHF. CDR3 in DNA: TGTGCCAGCAGTGTCAATACAGGGTTGGGCCAGCCCCAGCATTTT.

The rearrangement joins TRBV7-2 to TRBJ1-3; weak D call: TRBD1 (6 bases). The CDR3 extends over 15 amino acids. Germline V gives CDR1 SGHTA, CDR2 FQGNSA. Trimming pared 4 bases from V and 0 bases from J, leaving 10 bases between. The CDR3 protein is CASSWGAPSGNTIYF. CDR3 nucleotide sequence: TGTGCCAGCAGCTGGGGGGCCCCCTCTGGAAACACCATATATTTT.

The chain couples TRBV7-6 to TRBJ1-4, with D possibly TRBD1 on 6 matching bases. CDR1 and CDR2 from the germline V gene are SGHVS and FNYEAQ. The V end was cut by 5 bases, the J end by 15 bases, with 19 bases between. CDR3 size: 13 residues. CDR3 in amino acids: CASSPNEGGKMFF. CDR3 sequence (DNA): TGTGCCAGCAGCCCGAACGAGGGGGGAAAGATGTTTTTT.

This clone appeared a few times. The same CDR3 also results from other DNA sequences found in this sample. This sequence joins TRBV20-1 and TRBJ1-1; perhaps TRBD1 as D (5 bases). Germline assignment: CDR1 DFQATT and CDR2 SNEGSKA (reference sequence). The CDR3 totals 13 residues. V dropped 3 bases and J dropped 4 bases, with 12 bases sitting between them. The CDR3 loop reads CSASTGVGTEAFF. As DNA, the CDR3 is TGCAGTGCTAGTACGGGGGTGGGCACTGAAGCTTTCTTT.

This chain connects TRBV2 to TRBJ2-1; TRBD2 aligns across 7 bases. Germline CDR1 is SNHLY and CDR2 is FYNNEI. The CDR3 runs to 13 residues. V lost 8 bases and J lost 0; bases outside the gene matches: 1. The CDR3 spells CASRLASYNEQFF. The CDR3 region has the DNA TGTGCCAGCCGACTAGCCTCCTACAATGAGCAGTTCTTC.

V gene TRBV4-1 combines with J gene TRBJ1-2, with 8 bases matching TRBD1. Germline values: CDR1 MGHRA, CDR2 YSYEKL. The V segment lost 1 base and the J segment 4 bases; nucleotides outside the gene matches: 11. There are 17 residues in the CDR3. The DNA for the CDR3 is TGCGCCAGCAGCCAAGCCCCGGGCCTTACAGGGGGCTATGGCTACACCTTC. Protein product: CASSQAPGLTGGYGYTF.

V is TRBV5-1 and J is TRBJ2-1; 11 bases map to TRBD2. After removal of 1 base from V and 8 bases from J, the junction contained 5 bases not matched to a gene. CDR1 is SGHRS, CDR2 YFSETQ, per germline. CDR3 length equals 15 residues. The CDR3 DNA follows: TGCGCCAGCAGCTTGACTAGCGGGAGTTCGTATGAGCAGTTCTTC. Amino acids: CASSLTSGSSYEQFF.

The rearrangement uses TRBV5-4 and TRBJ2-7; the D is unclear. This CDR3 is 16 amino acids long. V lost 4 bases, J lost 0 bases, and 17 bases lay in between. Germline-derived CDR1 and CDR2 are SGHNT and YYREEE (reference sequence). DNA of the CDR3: TGTGCCAGCAGCGACCTAGGTCCTACTCTCTCCTACGAGCAGTACTTC. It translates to CASSDLGPTLSYEQYF.

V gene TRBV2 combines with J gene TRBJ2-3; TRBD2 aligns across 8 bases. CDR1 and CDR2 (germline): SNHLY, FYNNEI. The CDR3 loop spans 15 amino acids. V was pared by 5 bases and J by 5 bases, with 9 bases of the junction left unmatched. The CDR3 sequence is CASSQRAGAEDTQYF. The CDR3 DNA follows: TGTGCCAGCAGTCAAAGAGCGGGAGCGGAAGATACGCAGTATTTT.

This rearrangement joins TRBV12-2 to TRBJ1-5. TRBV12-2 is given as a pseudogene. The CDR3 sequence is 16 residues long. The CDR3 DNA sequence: TGTGCAAGTCGTGTACCCCCAGACTTAGGCAATCAGCCCCAGCATTTT. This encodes CASRVPPDLGNQPQHF.

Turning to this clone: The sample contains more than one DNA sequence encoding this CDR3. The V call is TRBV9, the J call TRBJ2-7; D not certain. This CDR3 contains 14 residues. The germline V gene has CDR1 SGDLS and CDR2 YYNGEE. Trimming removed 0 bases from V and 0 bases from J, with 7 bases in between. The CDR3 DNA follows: TGTGCCAGCAGCGTAGGAGGAGACTCCTACGAGCAGTACTTC. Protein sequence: CASSVGGDSYEQYF.

In DNA, the CDR3 is TGTGCCAGCAGCGCCGGACAGGTCTCCTACGAGCAGTACTTC. This sequence encodes CASSAGQVSYEQYF. The chain uses TRBV9 and TRBJ2-7; the match to TRBD1 covers 7 bases. The CDR3 is 14 residues long. Trimming removed 3 bases from V and 0 bases from J; junction bases left unmatched: 3. From germline, CDR1 is SGDLS and CDR2 YYNGEE.

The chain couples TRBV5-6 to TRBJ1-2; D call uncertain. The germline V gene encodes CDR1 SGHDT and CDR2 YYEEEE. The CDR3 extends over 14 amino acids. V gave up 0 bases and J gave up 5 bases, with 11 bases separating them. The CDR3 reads CASSLVVSEYGYTF. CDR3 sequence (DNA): TGTGCCAGCAGCTTGGTGGTCAGCGAATATGGCTACACCTTC.

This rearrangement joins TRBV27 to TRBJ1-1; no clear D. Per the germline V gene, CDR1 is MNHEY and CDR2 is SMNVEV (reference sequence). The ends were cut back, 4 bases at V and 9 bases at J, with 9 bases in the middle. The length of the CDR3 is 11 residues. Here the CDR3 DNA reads TGTGCCAGCAGTTCAATCGGGCAAGCTTTCTTT. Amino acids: CASSSIGQAFF.

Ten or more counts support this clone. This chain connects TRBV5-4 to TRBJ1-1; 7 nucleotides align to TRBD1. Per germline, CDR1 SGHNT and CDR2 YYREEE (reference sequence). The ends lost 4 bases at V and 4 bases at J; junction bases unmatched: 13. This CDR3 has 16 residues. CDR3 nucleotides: TGTGCCAGCAGCCCGCCCAACAGGGGAGGGGGCACTGAAGCTTTCTTT. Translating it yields CASSPPNRGGGTEAFF.